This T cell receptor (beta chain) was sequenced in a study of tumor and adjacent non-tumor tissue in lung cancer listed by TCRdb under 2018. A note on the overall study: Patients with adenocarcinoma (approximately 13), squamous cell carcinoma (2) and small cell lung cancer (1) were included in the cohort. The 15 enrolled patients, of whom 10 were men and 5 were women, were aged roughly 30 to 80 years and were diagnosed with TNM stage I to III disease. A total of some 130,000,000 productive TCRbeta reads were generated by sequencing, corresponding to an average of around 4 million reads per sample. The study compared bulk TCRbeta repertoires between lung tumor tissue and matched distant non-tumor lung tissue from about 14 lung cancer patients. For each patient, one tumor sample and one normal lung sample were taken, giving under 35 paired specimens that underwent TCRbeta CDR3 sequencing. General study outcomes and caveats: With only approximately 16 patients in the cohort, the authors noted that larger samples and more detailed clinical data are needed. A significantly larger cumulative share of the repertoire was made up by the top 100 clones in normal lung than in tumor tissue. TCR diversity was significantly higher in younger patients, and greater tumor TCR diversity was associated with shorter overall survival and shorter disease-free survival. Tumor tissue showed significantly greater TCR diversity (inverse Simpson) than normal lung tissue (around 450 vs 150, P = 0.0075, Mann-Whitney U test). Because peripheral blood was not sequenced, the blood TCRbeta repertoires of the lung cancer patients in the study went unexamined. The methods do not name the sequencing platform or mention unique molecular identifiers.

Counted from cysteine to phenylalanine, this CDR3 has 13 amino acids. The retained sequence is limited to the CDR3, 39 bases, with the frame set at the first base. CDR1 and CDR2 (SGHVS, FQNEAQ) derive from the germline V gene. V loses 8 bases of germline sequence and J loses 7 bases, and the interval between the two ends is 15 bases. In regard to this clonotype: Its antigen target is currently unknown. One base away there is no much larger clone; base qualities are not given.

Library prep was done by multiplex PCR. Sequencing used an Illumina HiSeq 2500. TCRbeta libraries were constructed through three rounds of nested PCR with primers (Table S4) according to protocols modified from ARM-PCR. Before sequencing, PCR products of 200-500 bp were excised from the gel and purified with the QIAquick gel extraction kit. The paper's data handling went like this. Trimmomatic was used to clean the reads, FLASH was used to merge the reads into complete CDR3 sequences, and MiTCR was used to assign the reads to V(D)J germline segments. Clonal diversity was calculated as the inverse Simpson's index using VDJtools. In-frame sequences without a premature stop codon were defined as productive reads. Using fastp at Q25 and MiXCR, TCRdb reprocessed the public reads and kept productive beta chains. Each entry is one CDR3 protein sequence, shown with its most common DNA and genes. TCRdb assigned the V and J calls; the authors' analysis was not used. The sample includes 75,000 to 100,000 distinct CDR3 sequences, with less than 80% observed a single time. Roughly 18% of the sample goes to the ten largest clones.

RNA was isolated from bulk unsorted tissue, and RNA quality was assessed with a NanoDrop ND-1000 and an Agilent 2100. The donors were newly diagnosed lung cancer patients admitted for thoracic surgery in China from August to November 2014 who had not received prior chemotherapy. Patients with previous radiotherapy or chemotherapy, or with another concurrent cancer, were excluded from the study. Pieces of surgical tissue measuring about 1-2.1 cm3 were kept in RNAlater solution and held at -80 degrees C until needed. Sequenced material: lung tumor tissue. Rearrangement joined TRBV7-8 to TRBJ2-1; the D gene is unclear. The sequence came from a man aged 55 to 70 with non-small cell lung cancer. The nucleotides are TGTGCCAGCGGCGTATCGCTGGTAAATGAGCAGTTCTTC. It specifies CASGVSLVNEQFF. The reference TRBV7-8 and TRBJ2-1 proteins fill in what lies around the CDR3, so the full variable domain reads GAGVSQSPRYKVAKRGQDVALRCDPISGHVSLFWYQQALGQGPEFLTYFQNEAQLDKSGLPSDRFFAERPEGSVSTLKIQRTQQEDSAVYLCASGVSLVNEQFFGPGTRLTVL.